Shown below are 30 T cell receptor beta chains from a single sample sequenced in a study of shared clonotypes between healthy human individuals (dated by TCRdb to the early 2020s). The library was generated by the immunoSEQ multiplex PCR assay. The source is immuneACCESS, and TCRdb retained only in-frame sequences with V and J called. Part of the clones is not carried over; for the studies checked, unresolved V genes explain less than half of this, and the remainder is unexplained. Present in this sample are over a million clones, more than 75% of which were seen just once. More than 0.5% of the sample goes to the ten largest clones. Sequenced material: memory CD4+ T cells from PBMCs. The cell subset or site label for this specimen denotes: CD45RA-negative fraction. The receptors were sampled from a man aged 18 to 30 in good health. Some clones in this sample may be carry-over from other donors' samples.

The chain employs TRBV30 and TRBJ1-2; 7 nucleotides match TRBD1. V trimming: 0 bases; J trimming: 4 bases; junction bases outside the gene matches: 2. The CDR3 contains 13 residues. CDR1 is GTSNPN, CDR2 SVGIG, per germline (reference sequence). For the CDR3, the DNA is TGTGCCTGGAGTGTACAGGGGCGCTATGGCTACACCTTC. It translates to CAWSVQGRYGYTF.

V gene TRBV6-1 combines with J gene TRBJ2-7; 9 bases align to TRBD1. This CDR3 region has 13 residues. The V gene's germline CDR1 is MNHNS and CDR2 SASEGT. V dropped 0 bases and J dropped 9; count of bases not matched to a gene: 3. The DNA for the CDR3 is TGTGCCAGCAGTGAAGCGGGACAGGGACGGCAGTACTTC. It translates to CASSEAGQGRQYF.

CDR3 nucleotide sequence: TGTGCCTGGGGACACCCGGGAGGATGGCAGCCCCAGCATTTT. This codes for CAWGHPGGWQPQHF. The V and J genes are TRBV30 and TRBJ1-5; a possible D gene is TRBD1 (5 bases). The CDR3 contains 14 residues. Germline V gene data show CDR1 as GTSNPN and CDR2 as SVGIG (reference sequence). The V and J ends lost 5 bases and 7 bases respectively, with 18 bases between them.

The chain employs TRBV11-2 and TRBJ1-5; the D gene is possibly TRBD1 (5 bases). The V end lost 5 bases, the J end lost 3 bases, and 11 bases lay between the germline ends. The length of the CDR3 is 14 residues. In germline, CDR1 is SGHAT, CDR2 FQNNGV. The CDR3 DNA follows: TGTGCCAGCAGCCCACCGGGGCTCAATCAGCCCCAGCATTTT. The encoded protein is CASSPPGLNQPQHF.

The CDR3 DNA sequence: TGCGCCAGTGGAGCGGGACGGTACGAGCAGTACTTC. It translates to CASGAGRYEQYF. This chain links TRBV10-2 with TRBJ2-7; 7 bases are a match to TRBD2. Germline V gene lookup returns CDR1 WSHSY and CDR2 SAAADI. Losses at the gene ends were 9 bases for V and 4 bases for J; bases not matched to a gene: 6. The CDR3 consists of 12 residues.

This clone has just a few counts. V gene TRBV28 combines with J gene TRBJ1-5; 7 bases line up with TRBD1. V shed 2 bases, J shed 2 bases, and the junction held 3 bases outside the gene matches. Germline V gives CDR1 MDHEN, CDR2 SYDVKM. There are 15 residues in the CDR3. The CDR3 reads CASSLGTVGNQPQHF. The CDR3 DNA reads TGTGCCAGCAGTTTAGGGACAGTGGGCAATCAGCCCCAGCATTTT.

The rearrangement links TRBV5-1 to TRBJ2-1; TRBD2 agrees at 8 bases. Germline assignment: CDR1 SGHRS and CDR2 YFSETQ. CDR3 length: 13 residues. V dropped 5 bases and J dropped 8; count of bases not matched to a gene: 6. The CDR3 protein is CASRTGLVYEQFF. The CDR3 nucleotides read TGCGCCAGCAGAACGGGACTAGTCTATGAGCAGTTCTTC.

This chain joins TRBV5-7 and TRBJ1-1; 10 bases line up with TRBD1. TRBV5-7 is filed as an ORF, its function uncertain. V dropped 0 bases and J dropped 1; count of bases not matched to a gene: 0. This CDR3 contains 15 residues. CDR3: CASSLGDRGNTEAFF. CDR3 DNA: TGTGCCAGCAGCTTGGGGGACAGGGGGAACACTGAAGCTTTCTTT.

The chain recombines TRBV9 with TRBJ2-3; a weak D match, TRBD1 (6 bases). The V end lost 1 base, the J end lost 2 bases, and 8 bases lay between the germline ends. Germline lookup yields CDR1 SGDLS and CDR2 YYNGEE. The length of the CDR3 is 14 residues. CDR3 protein: CASSVMGATDTQYF. The DNA for the CDR3 is TGTGCCAGCAGCGTAATGGGGGCCACAGATACGCAGTATTTT.

V gene TRBV28 combines with J gene TRBJ2-3; 10 bases are a match to TRBD1. The germline V gene encodes CDR1 MDHEN and CDR2 SYDVKM. V shed 5 bases and J 14 bases; nucleotides not matched to a gene: 10. The CDR3 consists of 13 residues. This CDR3 is CASSPNPGQGTYF. The CDR3 coding sequence is TGTGCCAGCAGTCCAAATCCGGGACAGGGGACGTATTTT.

This clone was counted once. J is TRBJ1-1 and V is TRBV20-1; D not resolved. The CDR3 has 11 residues. Germline V gene sequence: CDR1 DFQATT, CDR2 SNEGSKA (reference sequence). The V end was cut by 5 bases, the J end by 3 bases, with 7 bases between. CDR3 in DNA: TGCAGTGCTCCTATTCACACTGAAGCTTTCTTT. This translates into CSAPIHTEAFF.

CDR3 loop: CSVLDFTDTQYF. Here the CDR3 DNA reads TGCAGCGTTCTGGACTTCACAGATACGCAGTATTTT. The V call is TRBV29-1, the J call TRBJ2-3; possible D gene TRBD2, 5 bases. The CDR3 sequence is 12 residues long. Between the trimmed V and J ends, which lost 5 bases and 2 bases, there was a span of 8 bases. Germline CDR1 is SQVTM and CDR2 is ANQGSEA.

The chain carries TRBV6-5 and TRBJ1-2, with D uncertain. V was clipped by 4 bases and J by 6 bases, with 12 bases between them. The length of the CDR3 is 13 residues. CDR1 is MNHEY and CDR2 is SVGAGI in the germline V gene. The CDR3 sequence is CASSFQLSNGYTF. CDR3 DNA sequence: TGTGCCAGCAGTTTTCAGCTTTCCAATGGCTACACCTTC.

The chain has TRBV9 and TRBJ2-7; the match to TRBD2 covers 10 bases. This CDR3 region has 16 residues. Looked up from germline, CDR1 is SGDLS and CDR2 is YYNGEE. Trimming removed 4 bases from V and 1 base from J; junction bases left unmatched: 8. The CDR3 sequence is CASSPEPAGGSYEQYF. Here the CDR3 DNA reads TGTGCCAGCAGCCCCGAACCAGCGGGAGGGTCCTACGAGCAGTACTTC.

Written as DNA, the CDR3 is TGTGCCAGCAGTCGTAGCGGGAATGGGGGTGAGCAGTTCTTC. Residues: CASSRSGNGGEQFF. The chain has TRBV27 and TRBJ2-1; 8 bases are shared with TRBD2. V shed 5 bases and J 9 bases; nucleotides not matched to a gene: 9. The CDR3 is 14 residues long. The germline CDR1 and CDR2 sequences are MNHEY and SMNVEV (reference sequence).

This clone has only one observation. The gene calls are TRBV5-1 and TRBJ2-3, with TRBD1 identical over 12 bases. V dropped 0 bases and J dropped 5; count of bases not matched to a gene: 7. Germline V lookup: CDR1 SGHRS, CDR2 YFSETQ. This CDR3 is 17 amino acids long. The CDR3 DNA reads as TGCGCCAGCAGCTTGGGTTCGGGACAGGGGGCTGTAGATACGCAGTATTTT. Protein: CASSLGSGQGAVDTQYF.

The chain recombines TRBV5-1 with TRBJ2-7; 7 nucleotides align to TRBD1. The CDR3 has 14 residues. The ends lost 4 bases at V and 2 bases at J; junction bases unmatched: 6. CDR1 and CDR2 from the germline V gene are SGHRS and YFSETQ. The CDR3 DNA reads TGCGCCAGCAGCGGGACAGAAAGTACCTACGAGCAGTACTTC. Protein: CASSGTESTYEQYF. The whole variable domain, remainder taken from reference TRBV5-1 and TRBJ2-7, is KAGVTQTPRYLIKTRGQQVTLSCSPISGHRSVSWYQQTPGQGLQFLFEYFSETQRNKGNFPGRFSGRQFSNSRSEMNVSTLELGDSALYLCASSGTESTYEQYFGPGTRLTVT.

As for this clone: Within the sample, other DNA sequences also encode this same CDR3. The V gene is TRBV28, the J gene TRBJ1-3; possibly TRBD1 for D (5 bases). Trimming shortened V by 8 bases and J by 3 bases, and 17 bases separated the two germline ends. In germline, CDR1 is MDHEN, CDR2 SYDVKM. The CDR3 is 15 residues long. The CDR3 region has the DNA TGTGCCAGCCGCTCGGGAGGGGCGGATGGAAACACCATATATTTT. This sequence encodes CASRSGGADGNTIYF.

In this sample, this clone turned up once. V gene TRBV5-1 combines with J gene TRBJ1-4, with TRBD1 matching over 10 bases. CDR1 SGHRS and CDR2 YFSETQ come from the germline V gene. V gave up 0 bases and J gave up 7 bases; unmatched junction bases: 6. CDR3 length: 16 amino acids. The CDR3 DNA follows: TGCGCCAGCAGCTTGGGAACGGGACAGGGGTGTGAAAAACTGTTTTTT. Amino acids: CASSLGTGQGCEKLFF. Full variable domain (rest looked up from reference TRBV5-1 and TRBJ1-4): KAGVTQTPRYLIKTRGQQVTLSCSPISGHRSVSWYQQTPGQGLQFLFEYFSETQRNKGNFPGRFSGRQFSNSRSEMNVSTLELGDSALYLCASSLGTGQGCEKLFFGSGTQLSVL.

The rearrangement joins TRBV11-2 to TRBJ1-1; TRBD1 matches 11 bases. The V gene end was trimmed by 3 bases and the J gene end by 4 bases; junction bases not matched to a gene: 10. The CDR3 sequence is 17 residues long. In germline, CDR1 is SGHAT, CDR2 FQNNGV. CDR3: CASSFTTSGTGGTEAFF. CDR3 nucleotide sequence: TGTGCCAGCAGCTTTACGACGTCCGGGACAGGGGGCACTGAAGCTTTCTTT.

The gene calls are TRBV19 and TRBJ1-2, with D possibly TRBD1 on 5 matching bases. V was trimmed by 3 bases and J by 12 bases, leaving 17 bases between them. The length of the CDR3 is 13 residues. CDR1 is LNHDA and CDR2 is SQIVND in the germline V gene (reference sequence). The chain's CDR3 is CASSIGRESEHTF. The CDR3 DNA reads TGTGCCAGTAGTATTGGCAGGGAGTCGGAGCACACCTTC. Supplemented by reference TRBV19 and TRBJ1-2, the full variable domain reads DGGITQSPKYLFRKEGQNVTLSCEQNLNHDAMYWYRQDPGQGLRLIYYSQIVNDFQKGDIAEGYSVSREKKESFPLTVTSAQKNPTAFYLCASSIGRESEHTFGSGTRLTVV.

The sample holds a few counts of this clone. J is TRBJ1-4 and V is TRBV6-1, with a weak D call TRBD1 (5 bases). Germline CDR1 MNHNS, CDR2 SASEGT. The CDR3 is 14 residues long. V lost 6 bases, J lost 0 bases, and 8 bases lay in between. The CDR3 reads CASRDSATNEKLFF. CDR3 in DNA: TGTGCCAGCAGAGACAGTGCAACTAATGAAAAACTGTTTTTT.

The V gene is TRBV9, the J gene TRBJ2-7, with 8 bases identical to TRBD1. Germline CDR1 is SGDLS and CDR2 is YYNGEE. Trimming removed 4 bases from V and 4 bases from J; junction bases left unmatched: 10. This CDR3 is 15 amino acids long. The DNA of the CDR3 is TGTGCCAGCAGCACCGAGGCAGGGGGCTTTTACGAGCAGTACTTC. Translated, it gives CASSTEAGGFYEQYF.

This clone occurred many times. The chain employs TRBV27 and TRBJ2-2, with 8 positions matching TRBD1. This CDR3 region has 15 residues. Trimming removed 5 bases from V and 2 bases from J; junction bases left unmatched: 4. The V gene's germline CDR1 is MNHEY and CDR2 SMNVEV (reference sequence). As DNA, the CDR3 is TGTGCCAGCAGTCGGGACAGGCGAAACACCGGGGAGCTGTTTTTT. Translating it yields CASSRDRRNTGELFF.

There are a few counts of this clone. This rearrangement joins TRBV5-1 to TRBJ2-7, with 13 bases fitting TRBD2. Germline trimming cut 3 bases from V and 4 bases from J; bases unmatched to any gene: 10. From germline, CDR1 is SGHRS and CDR2 YFSETQ. The CDR3 consists of 17 residues. DNA of the CDR3: TGCGCCAGCAGCTCCCGAGGCCCGGGACTAGCGGGATACGAGCAGTACTTC. Amino acid sequence: CASSSRGPGLAGYEQYF.

The chain employs TRBV9 and TRBJ1-3, with TRBD1 matching 11 bases. CDR3 length equals 16 residues. V was clipped by 4 bases and J by 4 bases; unmatched bases: 7. Germline CDR1 SGDLS, CDR2 YYNGEE. The CDR3 loop is CASSPDRGRVGNTIYF. The CDR3 nucleotides are TGTGCCAGCAGCCCGGACAGGGGGCGAGTCGGAAACACCATATATTTT.

J is TRBJ2-3 and V is TRBV30, with TRBD2 matching over 7 bases. J gave up 5 bases and V 4 bases, and 3 bases lay outside the gene matches. The CDR3 length is 12 residues. Germline assignment: CDR1 GTSNPN and CDR2 SVGIG (reference sequence). The CDR3 loop is CAWTGGVDTQYF. CDR3 sequence (DNA): TGTGCCTGGACGGGGGGAGTAGATACGCAGTATTTT. Complete variable domain (other parts from reference TRBV30 and TRBJ2-3): SQTIHQWPATLVQPVGSPLSLECTVEGTSNPNLYWYRQAAGRGLQLLFYSVGIGQISSEVPQNLSASRPQDRQFILSSKKLLLSDSGFYLCAWTGGVDTQYFGPGTRLTVL.

The CDR3 DNA sequence: TGTGCCAGCAGCTCTGGGGCAGGTGGTCAGCCCCAGCATTTT. Translated, it gives CASSSGAGGQPQHF. This chain links TRBV7-9 with TRBJ1-5; TRBD1 might be the D (5 bases). V shed 4 bases and J shed 6 bases, with 13 bases lying between them. The germline V gene encodes CDR1 SEHNR and CDR2 FQNEAQ (reference sequence). The CDR3 loop spans 14 amino acids.

This clone was seen more than once but under ten times. The CDR3 DNA reads as TGTGCCAGCAGTTTGGTCGGGGCGTCCTACAATGAGCAGTTCTTC. Amino acid sequence: CASSLVGASYNEQFF. The chain couples TRBV27 to TRBJ2-1; tentatively, D is TRBD1 or TRBD2 (5 bases each). V lost 3 bases, J lost 1 base, and 10 bases lay in between. Germline V lookup: CDR1 MNHEY, CDR2 SMNVEV (reference sequence). This CDR3 is 15 amino acids long.

The chain carries TRBV27 and TRBJ1-2; D is uncertain. The CDR3 contains 14 residues. In germline, CDR1 is MNHEY, CDR2 SMNVEV (reference sequence). The V and J ends lost 1 base and 4 bases respectively, with 10 bases between them. The CDR3 DNA reads TGTGCCAGCAGTTTATTCCCGGCGGCCTATGGCTACACCTTC. This sequence encodes CASSLFPAAYGYTF.